The 25 T cell receptor beta chains in this list originate from one sample, sequenced in a study of cytomegalovirus exposure and HLA in healthy donors. Use of 60 Vbeta and 13 Jbeta primers characterized the PCR. TCRdb's table, derived via immunoSEQ multiplex PCR, lists solely in-frame clones and lacks some. In the table there are around 170,000 clones, less than 80% of which are singletons. The sequencing input was PBMCs. These receptor sequences come from a man younger than 30 in good health and CMV-seronegative.

The chain uses TRBV7-9 and TRBJ2-7; the match to TRBD1 covers 7 bases. The J segment lost 3 bases and the V segment lost 10 bases, leaving 9 bases of the junction unmatched. The CDR3 sequence is 13 residues long. The germline V gene encodes CDR1 SEHNR and CDR2 FQNEAQ (reference sequence). The CDR3 is CATATGRNYEQYF. The CDR3 DNA reads as TGTGCCACCGCGACAGGGAGAAACTACGAGCAGTACTTC.

This chain connects TRBV2 to TRBJ2-7, with 8 bases matching TRBD2. From germline, CDR1 is SNHLY and CDR2 FYNNEI. This CDR3 contains 14 residues. V trimming: 3 bases; J trimming: 7 bases; junction bases outside the gene matches: 8. The CDR3 DNA reads as TGTGCCAGCAGTGATGGCCGGCTAGCGGGTGAGCAGTACTTC. Encoded protein: CASSDGRLAGEQYF.

As for this clone: The germline gene is not matched at one end of the junction; a read error may be the cause. The chain is built from TRBV25-1 and TRBJ2-7, with unresolved D. The CDR3 is made up of 11 amino acids. Per germline, CDR1 MGHDK and CDR2 SYGVNS. The CDR3 DNA reads TGTGCCAGCAGTGACTCCTGCGAGCAGTACTTC. It yields the protein CASSDSCEQYF.

The V gene is TRBV18, the J gene TRBJ1-1; D gene unclear. The CDR3 runs to 13 residues. Germline V gene data show CDR1 as KGHSH and CDR2 as LQKENI. With 4 bases removed from V and 2 bases from J, the gap between germline ends came to 8 bases. The CDR3 loop is CASSLRTNTEAFF. Written as DNA, the CDR3 is TGTGCCAGCTCACTCAGGACTAACACTGAAGCTTTCTTT.

The chain combines TRBV6-5 with TRBJ2-1; tentative D call: TRBD1 (6 bases). CDR1 MNHEY and CDR2 SVGAGI come from the germline V gene. The CDR3 is 13 amino acids. V was pared by 4 bases and J by 6 bases, with 10 bases between. The CDR3 spells CASSLQGFNEQFF. DNA of the CDR3: TGTGCCAGCAGTTTACAGGGATTCAATGAGCAGTTCTTC.

The rearrangement joins TRBV9 to TRBJ2-1, with TRBD2 matching over 13 bases. CDR3 length: 15 amino acids. With 4 bases clipped from V and 7 bases from J, the junction kept 5 bases outside the gene matches. Germline loops: CDR1 SGDLS, CDR2 YYNGEE. The CDR3 spells CASSPGTSGANEQFF. The CDR3 DNA reads as TGTGCCAGCAGCCCGGGGACTAGCGGGGCGAATGAGCAGTTCTTC.

The chain carries TRBV9 and TRBJ2-2; the match to TRBD2 covers 11 bases. The germline gives CDR1 SGDLS, CDR2 YYNGEE. Trimming took 4 bases from V and 7 from J; bases not matched to a gene: 18. CDR3 size: 19 residues. CDR3 residues: CASSLRDRSTSGNVGELFF. CDR3 nucleotides: TGTGCCAGCAGCCTCCGGGACAGGTCGACTAGCGGGAATGTCGGGGAGCTGTTTTTT.

This chain connects TRBV6-1 to TRBJ2-3; TRBD1 matches 8 bases. The junction had 5 bases not matched to a gene; V was cut back by 2 bases and J by 4 bases. CDR3 length: 15 amino acids. Germline CDR1 and CDR2: MNHNS and SASEGT. The CDR3 loop reads CASSEQGAGADTQYF. The DNA for the CDR3 is TGTGCCAGCAGTGAACAGGGGGCAGGGGCAGATACGCAGTATTTT.

This clone was detected only a few times. The CDR3 protein is CASVDGRAPYNEQFF. The DNA of the CDR3 is TGTGCCAGTGTGGACGGGAGGGCCCCTTACAATGAGCAGTTCTTC. The chain carries TRBV19 and TRBJ2-1; 8 bases are shared with TRBD2. Germline values: CDR1 LNHDA, CDR2 SQIVND (reference sequence). CDR3 length: 15 residues. Unmatched junction bases numbered 10, after V lost 8 bases and J lost 4 bases.

The CDR3 sequence is CASSLSLAASTDTQYF. The CDR3 bases are TGTGCCAGCAGTTTAAGTCTAGCAGCCTCCACAGATACGCAGTATTTT. J is TRBJ2-3 and V is TRBV27, with a possible D match to TRBD2 (5 bases). CDR3 length: 16 residues. Deletions cut 2 bases from V and 2 bases from J, with 14 bases between. From germline, CDR1 is MNHEY and CDR2 SMNVEV (reference sequence).

The chain couples TRBV28 to TRBJ2-1; TRBD2 agrees at 10 bases. Per germline, CDR1 MDHEN and CDR2 SYDVKM. This CDR3 contains 15 residues. The junction had 5 bases not matched to a gene; V was cut back by 2 bases and J by 7 bases. CDR3 protein: CASSLLAGAGNEQFF. The CDR3, as DNA: TGTGCCAGCAGTTTACTAGCGGGGGCTGGTAATGAGCAGTTCTTC.

This rearrangement joins TRBV15 to TRBJ2-2, with 8 bases matching TRBD2. This CDR3 is built from 18 residues. Trimming cost V 4 bases and J 6 bases; bases outside gene matches: 16. The germline CDR1 and CDR2 sequences are LNHNV and YYDKDF (reference sequence). The CDR3: CATSTPQERGPRAGELFF. CDR3 in DNA: TGTGCCACCAGCACCCCCCAGGAGCGGGGGCCAAGGGCCGGGGAGCTGTTTTTT.

The rearrangement joins TRBV7-8 to TRBJ1-5; weak D call: TRBD1 (5 bases). The germline V gene encodes CDR1 SGHVS and CDR2 FQNEAQ. Trimming took 2 bases from V and 2 from J, leaving 10 bases between them. The length of the CDR3 is 15 residues. The CDR3 nucleotides read TGTGCCAGCAGCTTATCACAGGCGGGCAATCAGCCCCAGCATTTT. It encodes CASSLSQAGNQPQHF.

The chain recombines TRBV7-3 with TRBJ2-6; 10 bases are shared with TRBD2. Germline V gene data show CDR1 as SGHTA and CDR2 as FQGTGA. The ends lost 4 bases at V and 0 bases at J; junction bases unmatched: 9. The CDR3 totals 19 residues. The CDR3 loop reads CASSYGSGGSLSGANVLTF. The CDR3 nucleotides are TGTGCCAGCAGCTATGGTAGCGGGGGGAGCCTCTCTGGGGCCAACGTCCTGACTTTC.

This sequence joins TRBV15 and TRBJ1-2; 11 bases match TRBD1. The CDR3 contains 17 residues. Germline loops: CDR1 LNHNV, CDR2 YYDKDF (reference sequence). J gave up 7 bases and V 8 bases, and 18 bases lay outside the gene matches. The DNA for the CDR3 is TGTGCCACCTTTTCCCCCCACGAGGACAGGGGGCAAGGTGGCTACACCTTC. Protein sequence: CATFSPHEDRGQGGYTF.

This clone was recorded a few times. This chain uses TRBV6-6 with TRBJ2-7, with 11 bases lining up with TRBD1. Germline CDR1 MNHNY, CDR2 SVGAGI (reference sequence). The CDR3 is 15 amino acids. The junction had 8 bases not matched to a gene; V was cut back by 5 bases and J by 5 bases. CDR3 sequence: CASSDRDRGGNEQYF. CDR3 DNA sequence: TGTGCCAGCAGTGACCGGGACAGGGGGGGTAACGAGCAGTACTTC.

The J gene is TRBJ1-1, the V gene TRBV7-9; TRBD1 is a possible D gene (5 bases). Germline values: CDR1 SEHNR, CDR2 FQNEAQ (reference sequence). There are 15 residues in the CDR3. The V end lost 4 bases, the J end lost 4 bases, and 16 bases lay between the germline ends. DNA for the CDR3: TGTGCCAGCAGCTCGTGGGGGGTCGGAAGCACTGAAGCTTTCTTT. Amino acids: CASSSWGVGSTEAFF.

This clone was found once. V is TRBV5-1 and J is TRBJ2-6; D not resolved. Germline CDR1 SGHRS, CDR2 YFSETQ. Trimming removed 0 bases from V and 0 bases from J, with 4 bases in between. The CDR3 is 15 amino acids. The CDR3 spells CASSLDGSGANVLTF. CDR3 in DNA: TGCGCCAGCAGCTTGGACGGCTCTGGGGCCAACGTCCTGACTTTC. Variable domain in full (rest from reference TRBV5-1 and TRBJ2-6): KAGVTQTPRYLIKTRGQQVTLSCSPISGHRSVSWYQQTPGQGLQFLFEYFSETQRNKGNFPGRFSGRQFSNSRSEMNVSTLELGDSALYLCASSLDGSGANVLTFGAGSRLTVL.

V and J are TRBV30 and TRBJ2-5, with 11 bases matching TRBD2. Trimming removed 5 bases from V and 3 bases from J; junction bases left unmatched: 5. The CDR3 contains 14 residues. Germline V gene sequence: CDR1 GTSNPN, CDR2 SVGIG (reference sequence). The chain's CDR3 is CAWGLAGGEETQYF. The CDR3 nucleotides read TGTGCCTGGGGGCTAGCGGGAGGAGAAGAGACCCAGTACTTC.

The CDR3 region has the DNA TGTGCCACCAGCAGACAGGGGGAAGAGACCCAGTACTTC. Amino acid sequence: CATSRQGEETQYF. This chain connects TRBV15 to TRBJ2-5; 7 nucleotides align to TRBD1. V lost 2 bases and J lost 3; bases outside the gene matches: 0. The CDR3 has 13 amino acids. The V gene's germline CDR1 is LNHNV and CDR2 YYDKDF (reference sequence).

The J gene is TRBJ1-1, the V gene TRBV29-1, with D possibly being TRBD1 (5 bases). The germline V and J ends were trimmed by 6 bases and 5 bases, with 19 bases remaining between them. The CDR3 length is 14 residues. Per the germline V gene, CDR1 is SQVTM and CDR2 is ANQGSEA. The CDR3 coding sequence is TGCAGCGTCCACCCGAAGCGGGGGGAGACTGAAGCTTTCTTT. This encodes CSVHPKRGETEAFF. The full variable domain, rest sourced from reference TRBV29-1 and TRBJ1-1, is SAVISQKPSRDICQRGTSLTIQCQVDSQVTMMFWYRQQPGQSLTLIATANQGSEATYESGFVIDKFPISRPNLTFSTLTVSNMSPEDSSIYLCSVHPKRGETEAFFGQGTRLTVV.

This clone was detected only a few times. The V call is TRBV6-6, the J call TRBJ2-2; weak D call: TRBD1 (6 bases). The CDR3 runs to 15 residues. V lost 3 bases and J lost 3, with 11 bases in between. From germline, CDR1 is MNHNY and CDR2 SVGAGI (reference sequence). The CDR3 nucleotides are TGTGCCAGCAGTTATTTCCAGGGGTACACCGGGGAGCTGTTTTTT. Protein product: CASSYFQGYTGELFF.

The J gene is TRBJ2-1, the V gene TRBV5-1; 8 bases are a match to TRBD2. CDR3 length equals 15 residues. Germline V gives CDR1 SGHRS, CDR2 YFSETQ. With V trimmed by 4 bases and J by 0 bases, 3 bases remained unmatched. Written as DNA, the CDR3 is TGCGCCAGCAGCCGCACTAGCGGCTCCTACAATGAGCAGTTCTTC. This codes for CASSRTSGSYNEQFF.

The table lists this clone with a few counts. This CDR3 is CASSPLRGTATTGYTF. Written as DNA, the CDR3 is TGTGCCAGCTCACCACTCCGAGGGACAGCAACTACGGGCTACACCTTC. J is TRBJ1-2 and V is TRBV18; 7 nucleotides align to TRBD1. The CDR3 length is 16 residues. Germline V gene sequence: CDR1 KGHSH, CDR2 LQKENI. V was clipped by 1 base and J by 8 bases; unmatched bases: 13. Based on the CDR3 plus reference TRBV18 and TRBJ1-2, the full variable domain is NAGVMQNPRHLVRRRGQEARLRCSPMKGHSHVYWYRQLPEEGLKFMVYLQKENIIDESGMPKERFSAEFPKEGPSILRIQQVVRGDSAAYFCASSPLRGTATTGYTFGSGTRLTVV.

The V call is TRBV27, the J call TRBJ2-1; TRBD2 agrees at 7 bases. With 6 bases clipped from V and 0 bases from J, the junction kept 5 bases outside the gene matches. This CDR3 contains 15 residues. Germline V lookup: CDR1 MNHEY, CDR2 SMNVEV (reference sequence). The CDR3 here is CASSPGRHSYNEQFF. In DNA form, the CDR3 reads TGTGCCAGCAGCCCCGGGAGGCACTCCTACAATGAGCAGTTCTTC.